The clone carrying this TCR beta chain was seen a few times. Its antigen is currently unknown. The data were taken from a study of T cells after yellow fever vaccination. As for the study in general: Preparation used SMART-Seq v4 Ultra Low Input for the low-cell-number fractions.

TCR cDNA was made by 5'RACE template switching, adding a universal primer site and UMIs. Each CDR3 protein gets one entry after TCRdb re-called the 5' RACE reads with MiXCR. This sample has roughly 520,000 distinct CDR3 sequences, with less than 25% found just once. Findings of the study overall: Primary-vaccination clones mostly resurfaced post-booster (96% CD4, approximately 89% CD8).

V lost 7 bases, J lost 5 bases, and 12 bases lay in between. The CDR3 is 13 residues long. CDR1 and CDR2 (germline): ENHRY, SYGVKD. V usage is TRBV10-3 and J usage is TRBJ2-1; no firm D call. Specimen: PBMCs, collected approximately 22 days after the first yellow fever vaccination. The TCR sequence derives from a man younger than 30 who received the YFV17D yellow fever vaccine. Here the CDR3 DNA reads TGTGCCATCACCTCGACTGGGAACAATGAGCAGTTCTTC. As protein: CAITSTGNNEQFF.